This T cell receptor (beta chain) was recovered during a study of blood T cell repertoires in COVID-19. At the level of the study: Some COVID-19 samples were acute and others convalescent; all came from the United States, Italy and Spain.

The Seattle patients, enrolled during active infection, were followed longitudinally. A few counts support this clone. Per the authors' pipeline: It was from reference gene primer amplification that nucleated cell counts were estimated. Method: immunoSEQ multiplex PCR; TCRdb's copy keeps in-frame clones and lacks some. V and J calls and clone size come straight from that table; D and trimming were deduced from the DNA. The table has about 350,000 clones, 89% seen once. V was trimmed by 2 bases and J by 9 bases, leaving 13 bases between them. The length of the CDR3 is 13 residues. Germline CDR1 MNHEY, CDR2 SVGAGI.

This TCR was sampled from an older woman with COVID-19, enrolled during active disease. V gene TRBV6-5 combines with J gene TRBJ1-1; D not resolved. The sequencing input was peripheral blood. CDR3 nucleotides: TGTGCCAGCAGTTACACGGTGAACGGGAAAGCTTTCTTT. The encoded protein is CASSYTVNGKAFF.